The following is a T cell receptor (beta chain) sequence with its context. Its specificity is unknown. This entry comes from a study of beta chain features in type 1 diabetes. Study-wide results and caveats: Significant though moderate, a shortening of TCRB CDR3s appeared in all four CD4+ subsets of Type 1 diabetes patients. PCR could preferentially amplify shorter templates, alike in patients and controls. The question of HLA type influencing TCRB rearrangement was one that remained unresolved here. A pattern of fewer insertions and more deletions at VDJ junctions was seen in type 1 diabetes patients.

The CDR3 has 17 amino acids. Germline V gives CDR1 SGHRS, CDR2 YFSETQ. V lost 4 bases and J 5 bases, leaving 22 bases between the germline ends. Expressed TCRB transcripts were sequenced, since all the RNA that had been isolated was reverse transcribed. There were 3.5 million or so reads on average in the naive, central memory and regulatory T cell samples. The data were produced by immunoSEQ multiplex PCR, yet TCRdb's version contains in-frame clones alone and is incomplete. Among 310,000 or so clones listed, 9.3% were seen once. The origin of this receptor is a man aged 30 to 39 with type 1 diabetes. This chain uses TRBV5-1 with TRBJ2-1; TRBD2 might be the D (6 bases). The source material was central memory CD4+ T cells from blood. For the CDR3, the DNA is TGCGCCAGCAGCCCGGAGGGGCGGGACCATAAGGACAATGAGCAGTTCTTC. This translates into CASSPEGRDHKDNEQFF. The full variable domain, with the rest looked up from reference TRBV5-1 and TRBJ2-1, is KAGVTQTPRYLIKTRGQQVTLSCSPISGHRSVSWYQQTPGQGLQFLFEYFSETQRNKGNFPGRFSGRQFSNSRSEMNVSTLELGDSALYLCASSPEGRDHKDNEQFFGPGTRLTVL.